This T cell receptor (beta chain) derives from a study of blood T cell repertoires in COVID-19. Looking at the study overall: The study drew acute and convalescent COVID-19 samples from the United States, Italy and Spain. Nucleic acid was either cDNA or gDNA, and it came from T cells, B-cell-depleted T cells, or PBMCs.

This table comes from immunoSEQ multiplex PCR, and its TCRdb copy is limited to in-frame clones, with some not included. The table lists 75,000 to 100,000 clones, 83% of them singletons. V lost 5 bases and J lost 4; bases outside the gene matches: 3. Germline assignment: CDR1 LNHDA and CDR2 SQIVND (reference sequence). This CDR3 contains 14 residues. This clone was recorded once. The sequence came from a woman of 80 years or more with acute or convalescent COVID-19. The rearrangement joins TRBV19 to TRBJ2-1, with 9 bases fitting TRBD1. The material sequenced was peripheral blood. In nucleotides, the CDR3 is TGTGCCAGTAGTCGGGACAGGGATTACAATGAGCAGTTCTTC. Translating gives CASSRDRDYNEQFF.